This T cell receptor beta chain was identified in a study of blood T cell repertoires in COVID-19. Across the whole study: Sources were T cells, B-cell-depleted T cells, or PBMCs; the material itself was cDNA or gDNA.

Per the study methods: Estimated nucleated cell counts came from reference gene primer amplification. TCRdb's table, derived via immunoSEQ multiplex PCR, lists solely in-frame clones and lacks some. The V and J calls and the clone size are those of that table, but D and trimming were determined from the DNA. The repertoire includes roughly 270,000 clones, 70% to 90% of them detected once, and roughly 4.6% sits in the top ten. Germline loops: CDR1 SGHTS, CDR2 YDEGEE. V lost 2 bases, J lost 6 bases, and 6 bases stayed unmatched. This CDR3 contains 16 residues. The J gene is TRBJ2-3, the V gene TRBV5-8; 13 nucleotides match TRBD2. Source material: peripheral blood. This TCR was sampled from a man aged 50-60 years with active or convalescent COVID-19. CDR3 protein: CASSLLGLAGEDTQYF. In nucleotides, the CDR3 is TGTGCCAGCAGCTTACTCGGACTAGCGGGAGAGGATACGCAGTATTTT.